The clone carrying this TCR beta chain is a singleton in its sample. This CDR3 comprises 16 residues. Trimming took off 5 bases at V and 2 bases at J, with 19 bases between the two ends. The germline V gene has CDR1 SGHNT and CDR2 YENEEA. The sample belongs to a study of blood T cell repertoires in COVID-19. Overall study context: Acute and convalescent COVID-19 samples came from the United States, Italy and Spain. The analysed material was cDNA or gDNA that came from T cells, B-cell-depleted T cells, or PBMCs.

In the authors' workflow: Reference gene primers were amplified, and this amplification served to estimate nucleated cell counts. Method: immunoSEQ multiplex PCR; TCRdb's copy keeps in-frame clones and lacks some. Clonal size and the V and J genes are those of that table, whereas D and trimming came from the DNA. This sample has around 150,000 clones, with more than 80% found just once. The sequence came from a woman of 80 years or more in a cohort sampled during active or convalescent COVID-19. The sample taken for sequencing was peripheral blood. J is TRBJ2-7 and V is TRBV11-3; D may be TRBD1 (6 bases). The CDR3 region has the DNA TGTGCCAGCAGCCCCTATCTACCGGGACAAACCTACGAGCAGTACGTC. This encodes CASSPYLPGQTYEQYV.